This T cell receptor beta chain was recovered during a study of CD8 T cells in ankylosing spondylitis. General observations from the study: Clones linked to disease, bearing a CD8+ phenotype, were relatively rare in peripheral blood.

Quantitative molecular-barcoded 5'-RACE generated the TCR beta libraries. TCRdb reanalysed the 5' RACE reads using MiXCR and keeps one entry per CDR3 protein. The profile shows around 250,000 distinct CDR3 sequences, about 20% of them singletons. This CDR3 contains 14 residues. Germline CDR1 and CDR2: SQVTM and ANQGSEA. This clonotype was found a few times. What it binds is not known. This chain uses TRBV29-1 with TRBJ2-7; 8 positions match TRBD2. The receptor was isolated from a male donor with ankylosing spondylitis or in good health (not recorded which). Input material: blood, either unsorted or a sorted T cell fraction (not recorded which). CDR3 in DNA: TGCAGTATTGAGTTAAGCGGGAGAGGCTACGAGCAGTACTTC. As protein: CSIELSGRGYEQYF.